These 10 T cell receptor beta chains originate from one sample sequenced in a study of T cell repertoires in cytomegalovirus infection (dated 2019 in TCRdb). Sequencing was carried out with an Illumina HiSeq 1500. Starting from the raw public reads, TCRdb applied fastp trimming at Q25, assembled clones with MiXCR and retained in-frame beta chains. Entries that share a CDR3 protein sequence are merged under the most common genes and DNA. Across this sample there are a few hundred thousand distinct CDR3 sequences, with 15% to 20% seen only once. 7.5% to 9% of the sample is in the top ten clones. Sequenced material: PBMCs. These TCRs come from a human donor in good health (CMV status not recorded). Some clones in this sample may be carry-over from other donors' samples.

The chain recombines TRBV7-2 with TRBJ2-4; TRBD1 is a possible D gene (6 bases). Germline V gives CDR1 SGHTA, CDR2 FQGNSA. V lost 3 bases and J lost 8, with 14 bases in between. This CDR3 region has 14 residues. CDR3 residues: CASSFRQGLDIQYF. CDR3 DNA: TGTGCCAGCAGCTTCCGGCAGGGGCTTGACATTCAGTACTTC. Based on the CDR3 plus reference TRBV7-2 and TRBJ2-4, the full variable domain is GAGVSQSPSNKVTEKGKDVELRCDPISGHTALYWYRQSLGQGLEFLIYFQGNSAPDKSGLPSDRFSAERTGGSVSTLTIQRTQQEDSAVYLCASSFRQGLDIQYFGAGTRLSVL.

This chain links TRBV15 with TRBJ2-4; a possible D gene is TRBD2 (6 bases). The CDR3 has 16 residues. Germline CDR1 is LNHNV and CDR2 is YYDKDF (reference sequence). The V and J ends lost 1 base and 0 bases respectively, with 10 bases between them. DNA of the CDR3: TGTGCCACCAGCAGAGCTGCGGGAATAGCCAAAAACATTCAGTACTTC. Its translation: CATSRAAGIAKNIQYF.

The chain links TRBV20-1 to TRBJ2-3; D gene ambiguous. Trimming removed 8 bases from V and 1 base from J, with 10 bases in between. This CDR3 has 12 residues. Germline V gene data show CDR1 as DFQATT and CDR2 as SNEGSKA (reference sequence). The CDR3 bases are TGCAGTACAATCGCGGGCACAGATACGCAGTATTTT. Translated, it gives CSTIAGTDTQYF.

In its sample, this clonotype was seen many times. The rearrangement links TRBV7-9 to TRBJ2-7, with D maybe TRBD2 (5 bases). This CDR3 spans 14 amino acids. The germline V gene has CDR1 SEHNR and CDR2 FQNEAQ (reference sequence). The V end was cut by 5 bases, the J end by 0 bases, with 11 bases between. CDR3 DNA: TGTGCCAGCAGCCCGGGGAGCGCCTCCTACGAGCAGTACTTC. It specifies CASSPGSASYEQYF.

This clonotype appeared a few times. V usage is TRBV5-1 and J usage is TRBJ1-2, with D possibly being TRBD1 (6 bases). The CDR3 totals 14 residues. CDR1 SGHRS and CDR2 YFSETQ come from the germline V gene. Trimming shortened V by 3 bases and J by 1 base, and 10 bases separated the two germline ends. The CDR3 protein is CASSWDTFNYGYTF. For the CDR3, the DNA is TGCGCCAGCAGCTGGGACACCTTTAACTATGGCTACACCTTC.

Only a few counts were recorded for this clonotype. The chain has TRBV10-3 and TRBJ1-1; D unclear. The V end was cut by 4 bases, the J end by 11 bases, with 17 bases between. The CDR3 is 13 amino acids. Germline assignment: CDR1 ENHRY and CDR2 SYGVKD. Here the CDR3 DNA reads TGTGCCATCAGTGTTGACGCAGCTAGCAACGCTTTCTTT. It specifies CAISVDAASNAFF.

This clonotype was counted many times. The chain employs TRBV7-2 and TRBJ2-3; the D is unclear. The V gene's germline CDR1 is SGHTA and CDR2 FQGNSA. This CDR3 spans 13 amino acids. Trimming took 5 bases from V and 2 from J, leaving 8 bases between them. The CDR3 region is CASSVGLTDTQYF. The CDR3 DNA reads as TGTGCCAGCAGCGTCGGTCTCACAGATACGCAGTATTTT.

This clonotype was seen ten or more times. Here the CDR3 DNA reads TGTGCCAGCAGCCACAGGGGGTTTGAGCAGTTCTTC. It yields the protein CASSHRGFEQFF. V gene TRBV7-2 combines with J gene TRBJ2-1, with 8 bases identical to TRBD1. Germline assignment: CDR1 SGHTA and CDR2 FQGNSA. The CDR3 is 12 residues long. The J segment lost 9 bases and the V segment lost 5 bases, leaving 3 bases of the junction unmatched.

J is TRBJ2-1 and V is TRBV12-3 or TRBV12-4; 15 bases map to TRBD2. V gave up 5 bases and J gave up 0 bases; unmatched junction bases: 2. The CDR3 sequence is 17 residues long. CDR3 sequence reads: CASSPGLAGGSYNEQFF. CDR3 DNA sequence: TGTGCCAGCAGTCCGGGACTAGCGGGAGGCTCCTACAATGAGCAGTTCTTC.

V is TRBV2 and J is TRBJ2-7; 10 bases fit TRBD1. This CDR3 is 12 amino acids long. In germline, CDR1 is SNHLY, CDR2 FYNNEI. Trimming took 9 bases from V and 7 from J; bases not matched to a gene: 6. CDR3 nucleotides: TGTGCCAGTAAGGGACAGGGGATTGAGCAGTACTTC. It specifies CASKGQGIEQYF.